The source of this T cell receptor beta chain is a study of T cells after yellow fever vaccination (dated by TCRdb to about 2019). In the study overall: Libraries from fractions with low cell numbers were prepared with the SMART-Seq v4 Ultra Low Input RNA kit. To track T-cell clones before and after primary and booster YFV17D yellow fever vaccination, bulk TCR alpha and beta repertoires were sequenced longitudinally. Two healthy male donors made up the cohort, one aged 18 to 29 years and the other aged 30 to 39 years. Blood was collected at multiple timepoints before and after primary and secondary immunization, and bulk PBMC replicates and cell subsets were isolated. The full study reports these points: Because abundant contaminating clonotypes from the bulk population could be contained in FACS-sorted repertoires, computational filtering was required. A small share of clonotypes was detected in both CD4 and CD8 compartments, with the overlap likely arising from convergent recombination. The secondary T-cell response was found to be weaker but faster than the primary response, with a peak reached on day 5 rather than on day 15. Only a couple of donors were included in the study, so the extent to which the findings can be generalized is limited. After the booster, most clones that had expanded after primary vaccination were detected again (about 95% of CD4 and more than 80% of CD8), suggesting broad maintenance of memory.

Via the germline V gene, CDR1 is SGDLS and CDR2 YYNGEE. From the cysteine up to the phenylalanine, the CDR3 has a length of 15 residues. Kept here is only the CDR3 DNA, which spans 45 bases and is read in frame from base 1. After removal of 3 bases from V and 6 bases from J, the junction retains 11 bases not matched to a gene. Taken with the paper, the label for treatment or condition translates to: live attenuated yellow fever vaccine strain. A standard Ficoll-Paque protocol was used to isolate PBMCs from peripheral blood. Dynabeads CD4 and CD8 positive selection kits were used to isolate the CD4 and CD8 T-cell fractions. TriZol was used to extract RNA from bulk PBMCs, from CD4 and CD8 fractions, and from dextramer-positive and dextramer-negative fractions. TCR cDNA was synthesized by 5'RACE template switching, through which a universal primer site and unique molecular identifiers were introduced. Priming of cDNA synthesis was performed from both the TCR alpha and TCR beta constant segments. Two PCR steps were used to amplify libraries, with sample barcodes and sequencing adapters being added in the second step. Sequencing of libraries was done on Illumina HiSeq 2500 (2x100 bp) or NovaSeq (2x150 bp). The study's own analysis went as follows. Reads were demultiplexed and collapsed into UMI consensus sequences with MIGEC, and V(D)J alignment was performed with MiXCR. Vaccine-responding clonotypes were identified with edgeR using replicate PBMC samples, with FDR below 0.01 and a log2 fold change above 5 up to day 15 being required. Bulk clonotypes were assigned CD4 or CD8 identity according to which sequenced CD4 or CD8 repertoire held them at higher abundance. Using fastp at Q25 and MiXCR, TCRdb reprocessed the public reads and kept productive beta chains. Each CDR3 protein gets just one entry, which takes the most common genes and DNA from the rows behind it. TCRdb, not the authors, supplied the V and J calls. The sample yields around 150,000 distinct CDR3 sequences; 6.5% to 8.5% were counted once. The ten largest make up under 3% of the sample.

Turning to this clonotype: Its antigen is currently not known. Base qualities were left out, and no much larger clone turns up one base away.

The sample here was CD4+ T cells sorted from PBMCs, taken less than 6 days after the first yellow fever vaccination. The receptor was isolated from a man between 18 and 29 years old who received the YFV17D yellow fever vaccine. This receptor chain uses TRBV9 and TRBJ1-2; 7 of the junction bases match TRBD1. The CDR3 corresponds to CASSEGARESNGYTF. The nucleotide sequence reads TGTGCCAGCAGCGAGGGGGCCAGAGAAAGTAATGGCTACACCTTC.